These T cell receptor beta chains were read from a single sample in a study of T-cell reconstitution after alpha-beta-depleted transplantation in children. TCRdb re-called the PCR reads through MiXCR, storing one row per CDR3 protein. This table has about 350,000 distinct CDR3 sequences, 13% appearing once. Material: PBMCs, obtained from the stem cell graft. These receptors all stem from a human donor who donated a stem cell graft to a child with Fanconi anemia. CDR3s leave out the opening cysteine and the closing phenylalanine or tryptophan.

V,J,CDR3
TRBV28,TRBJ2-6,ASIGPGANVLT
TRBV12-3/TRBV12-4,TRBJ2-3,ASRLGIMGRDTQY
TRBV5-1,TRBJ2-2,ASSLLQGTGELF
TRBV5-4,TRBJ1-1,ASSPRPIQNTEAF
TRBV4-1,TRBJ2-7,ASPSLTGLSYEQY
TRBV5-5,TRBJ1-6,ASSLAADNSPLH
TRBV19,TRBJ1-1,ASSMRSYTEAF
TRBV20-1,TRBJ2-5,SARFLRQARETQY
TRBV5-1,TRBJ1-1,ASSDQGANTEAF
TRBV3-2,TRBJ2-6,TSSRWGGRGSGANVLT
TRBV5-1,TRBJ2-3,ASSQGDPSTDTQY
TRBV28,TRBJ2-2,ASSLYGTRNTGELF
TRBV10-1,TRBJ2-3,ASSEPGQAIDTQY
TRBV3-1,TRBJ2-5,ASSQPDSQETQY
TRBV4-3,TRBJ2-2,ASSQPGQENTGELF
TRBV7-9,TRBJ2-7,ASSSTLYEQY
TRBV7-2,TRBJ1-1,ASSLGVGFAEAF
TRBV20-1,TRBJ2-7,SALLGQASYEQY
TRBV5-1,TRBJ1-1,ASSLERIPNTEAF
TRBV4-2,TRBJ2-6,ASSQDHRGPGANVLT
TRBV7-9,TRBJ1-1,ASSFQGTGNTEAF
TRBV15,TRBJ2-5,ATSRALAGEETQY
TRBV28,TRBJ2-3,ASNWGHSSTDTQY
TRBV6-1,TRBJ1-5,ASSATDSNQPQH
TRBV28,TRBJ2-1,ASIGPSYNEQF
TRBV5-4,TRBJ1-5,ASSLNGGDQPQH
TRBV5-1,TRBJ2-7,ASRWDRGVSEQY
TRBV5-6,TRBJ1-1,ASSQTLRTEAF
TRBV12-3/TRBV12-4,TRBJ2-1,ASSPPGTSGGLKEQF
TRBV4-3,TRBJ2-1,ASSPEGQGASYNEQF